This TCR beta chain was captured in a study of T cell repertoires in cytomegalovirus infection. The CDR3 is 11 residues long. Germline V CDR1 and CDR2: MNHNS, SASEGT. V was cut by 2 bases and J by 11 bases, with 9 bases left in between. MiXCR, run by TCRdb on the reads, gives a single entry per CDR3 protein. The table includes just under 550,000 distinct CDR3 sequences, about a quarter detected once. This clonotype was counted a few times. The clonotype comes from a human donor in good health (CMV status not recorded). Some clones in this sample may be carry-over from other donors' samples. The chain has TRBV6-1 and TRBJ1-1; D is unresolved. The source material was PBMCs. Written as DNA, the CDR3 is TGTGCCAGCAGTGAAAGGACTGGGGCTTTCTTT. Protein: CASSERTGAFF.